The T cell receptor (beta chain) described here comes from a study of shared clonotypes between healthy human individuals (dated by TCRdb to the early 2020s). Background for the entire study: The cohort comprised a couple of women and three men aged 18 to 49 years. The study deeply sequenced blood TCR repertoires of several healthy adults to estimate repertoire size and the extent of clonotype sharing between individuals. To increase sequencing depth and limit assay-specific biases, TCR repertoire library preparation and sequencing were carried out by different laboratories using diverse techniques. Per donor, leukapheresis produced somewhere between about 0.94 and 8.9 billion PBMCs.

This clone has a handful of counts. No antigen is known for it. No much larger clonotype is one base removed from it; base qualities were not supplied. From the cysteine up to the phenylalanine, the CDR3 has a length of 13 residues. Only CDR3 DNA remains: 39 bases, in frame from the first base. In the germline V gene, CDR1 corresponds to MDHEN and CDR2 to SYDVKM. The junction shows trimming of 10 bases on V and 6 bases on J, plus 18 bases between the germline ends. Donors were healthy HIV-negative adults with no recently reported acute infections or vaccinations. Every donor was a Caucasian adult living in Nashville, Tennessee, USA. For unsorted samples, roughly 91 million PBMCs were counted, and genomic DNA was extracted using the QIAamp DNA Blood Mini kit. Blood was collected by leukapheresis, and PBMCs were isolated by Ficoll-Histopaque density gradient centrifugation and then cryopreserved in liquid nitrogen vapor phase.

General conclusions and limits of the study: Pairwise subsampling indicated that sequencing depth was expected to affect the degree of clonotype sharing among donors. Only blood was sampled, and tissue TCR repertoires likely differ from those in blood. The genetic and exposure-history diversity represented was limited by the small number of donors.

Using the deep immunoSEQ assay, TCR CDR3 regions were amplified from genomic DNA by multiplex PCR. For each cell subset, the extracted genomic DNA was distributed evenly across all wells of several immunoSEQ 96-well plates, and each plate served as one replicate. Each replicate PCR for unsorted PBMC received about 300 ng genomic DNA, equal to tens of thousands of T cell genomes. Unsorted PBMC genomic DNA was sequenced across ten immunoSEQ deep assay plates. The purified libraries were quantified using a Qubit 3.0 fluorometer, sized with a Bioanalyzer 2100, and then quantified again using the KAPA Library Quantification kit. A separate single-read 150-cycle Illumina NextSeq 550 flow cell was used to sequence each immunoSEQ 96-well plate. As for the authors' bioinformatics: Because the immunoSEQ output held only junctional sequences and lacked quality scores, the filtering could not match the filtering applied to full-length reads. Sequences were annotated with PyIR, a Python wrapper for IgBLAST v1.9, using IMGT germline references to assign V/J genes and CDR3. Any read was removed if the V/J assignment was weak (E-value above 1e-6), the CDR3 was missing, or the read contained stop codons, out-of-frame junctions, or ambiguous translated residues. V3J clonotypes were defined by identical inferred V gene, J gene, and CDR3 amino acid sequence. Percentage overlap between repertoires was calculated by dividing the number of shared unique clonotypes by the size of the smaller repertoire. RTK rarefaction, the Chao1 estimator, and Recon v2.1 estimates of unobserved clonotypes were used to assess repertoire richness. Here the immuneACCESS table is served through TCRdb, limited to in-frame sequences with V and J called. Missing clones are a known gap in these copies; in checked studies unresolved V genes cover under half, and the rest lacks a known reason. V, J and clone size reflect that table, while D and trimming were determined from the DNA. The sample table holds around 480,000 clones, of which nearly 80% were seen once. Clones ranked in the top ten supply roughly an eighth of the sample.

The sample comprised PBMCs. The clonotype was recovered from a woman aged 35 to 49 in good health. Some clones in this sample may be carry-over from other donors' samples. The chain links TRBV28 with TRBJ1-1; a weak D assignment points to TRBD1 (5 bases agree). The CDR3 is CATKGHGTAEAFF. The DNA sequence reads TGTGCCACCAAAGGACATGGAACCGCTGAAGCTTTCTTT.